This T cell receptor (beta chain) came from a study of blood T cell repertoires in COVID-19. Study overall: Donors in the United States, Italy and Spain gave samples during acute or convalescent COVID-19. T cells, B-cell-depleted T cells, or PBMCs supplied cDNA or gDNA.

Original analysis: Nucleated cell number was recorded as an estimate derived from reference gene primer amplification. The data were produced by immunoSEQ multiplex PCR, yet TCRdb's version contains in-frame clones alone and is incomplete. D and trimming come from the DNA, and the V and J calls and clone size come from that table. Of over 250,000 clones detected, around nine tenths appear once; the ten largest clones hold around 13%. Trimming pared 7 bases from V and 10 bases from J, leaving 17 bases between. The CDR3 has 13 residues. Germline assignment: CDR1 SNHLY and CDR2 FYNNEI. This clone was picked up many times.

The chain joins TRBV2 to TRBJ2-1, with unresolved D. Source material: peripheral blood. The receptor was derived from a woman aged 65 to 85 with COVID-19, enrolled during active disease. As DNA, the CDR3 is TGTGCCAGCACTTCTGGCATTGGTCGAGAGCAGTTCTTC. Amino acids: CASTSGIGREQFF.